This T cell receptor (beta chain) was identified in a study of blood T cell repertoires in COVID-19. Across the whole study: Specimens from acute and convalescent COVID-19 originated in the United States, Italy and Spain. In each case, the material was cDNA or gDNA derived from T cells, B-cell-depleted T cells, or PBMCs.

Resolution of symptoms, clearance, or two negative PCRs was present in recovered Cohort 3 donors. Assay: immunoSEQ multiplex PCR; the TCRdb copy retains only in-frame clones and omits some. The sample records around 450,000 clones, 90% being singletons. V lost 8 bases to trimming and J lost 8 bases, with 12 bases between them. The V gene's germline CDR1 is MGHRA and CDR2 YSYEKL. There are 11 residues in the CDR3. The genes are TRBV4-1 and TRBJ1-2; unclear D gene. Material: PBMCs or T cells enriched from blood (not recorded which). The receptor was derived from a man younger than 35 who had recovered from COVID-19. The CDR3 DNA reads as TGCGCCAGCTCGACGGGGAAAGGCTACACCTTC. Translation gives CASSTGKGYTF.